What follows is one T cell receptor (beta chain) and its context. Antigen: not known. The source of the sample is a study of CD8+CD57+ T cells in acquired aplastic anemia. Study-level points and caveats: Twenty-nine CD8+ CDR3 sequences were shared between patients and controls. Significance was not reached for CD8+ Simpson's diversity between patients and controls.

Researchers used genomic DNA as the template to profile TCR beta VDJ and CDR3. In TCRdb, the reads were re-called with MiXCR into one record per CDR3 protein. The table lists some 170,000 distinct CDR3 sequences, 63% of them singletons, with roughly 42% in the top ten. Before being chosen for sequencing, patients had shown CD8+CD57+ cell expansion by flow cytometry. The sequenced sample consisted of sorted CD4+, CD8+, or CD8+CD57+ T cells (not recorded which) from PBMCs. The source of this sequence is a human donor with aplastic anemia.

The DNA of the CDR3 is TGTGCCAGCAGCAATACTCTGAATTCACCCCTCCACTTT. It encodes CASSNTLNSPLHF. The chain has TRBV12-3 or TRBV12-4 and TRBJ1-6; D is uncertain. Between the trimmed V and J ends, which lost 6 bases and 7 bases, there was a span of 10 bases. This CDR3 has 13 residues.